The 18 T cell receptor beta chains reported below all come from one sample, sequenced in a study of blood T cell repertoires in COVID-19. The repertoire was sequenced with immunoSEQ multiplex PCR; TCRdb's copy has only in-frame clones and lacks some. In the table there are approximately 500,000 clones, roughly 88% of which are singletons. Sequencing was carried out using PBMCs or T cells enriched from blood (not recorded which). These receptors were obtained from a woman aged 40 to 49 who had recovered from COVID-19.

The J gene is TRBJ2-3, the V gene TRBV5-1, with D maybe TRBD2 (6 bases). V was trimmed by 5 bases and J by 2 bases, leaving 12 bases between them. Germline lookup yields CDR1 SGHRS and CDR2 YFSETQ. The CDR3 runs 14 residues. CDR3 bases: TGCGCCAGCAGACAACTAGCTTTCACAGATACGCAGTATTTT. This codes for CASRQLAFTDTQYF.

The J gene is TRBJ2-7, the V gene TRBV7-2, with 8 bases that match TRBD1. The CDR3 runs 15 residues. Germline V gene lookup returns CDR1 SGHTA and CDR2 FQGNSA. V shed 5 bases, J shed 0 bases, and the junction held 6 bases outside the gene matches. The CDR3 DNA reads TGTGCCAGCAGCAAGGGACAGGCTAACTCCTACGAGCAGTACTTC. This translates into CASSKGQANSYEQYF.

This chain connects TRBV5-1 to TRBJ2-5; TRBD2 might be the D (5 bases). This CDR3 is 14 amino acids long. Trimming took 4 bases from V and 2 from J, leaving 12 bases between them. Germline V gives CDR1 SGHRS, CDR2 YFSETQ. The CDR3 DNA is TGCGCCAGCAGCCCGGACGGAGGACAAGAGACCCAGTACTTC. Translation: CASSPDGGQETQYF.

The chain is built from TRBV7-9 and TRBJ1-1, with TRBD1 as a possible D gene (5 bases). This CDR3 is built from 14 residues. In germline, CDR1 is SEHNR, CDR2 FQNEAQ (reference sequence). V was shortened by 5 bases and J by 1 base, with 11 bases between the two germline ends. CDR3 sequence reads: CASSIGHQNTEAFF. CDR3 nucleotide sequence: TGTGCCAGCAGCATCGGACACCAGAACACTGAAGCTTTCTTT.

Only a few counts were recorded for this clone. At one end, the junction sequence differs from germline, possibly due to a read error. V usage is TRBV4-2 and J usage is TRBJ2-1, with a tentative D call TRBD2 (5 bases). The germline gives CDR1 LGHNA, CDR2 YNFKEQ. The CDR3 is 14 amino acids. The CDR3 is CASSQEASGINWIF. DNA for the CDR3: TGTGCCAGCAGCCAAGAAGCCAGCGGCATCAATTGGATCTTC.

The chain uses TRBV7-2 and TRBJ1-6, with D perhaps matching TRBD1 (5 bases). V was pared by 2 bases and J by 10 bases, with 12 bases between. The germline CDR1 and CDR2 sequences are SGHTA and FQGNSA. This CDR3 comprises 14 residues. The CDR3 reads CASSLRQFGSPLHF. The CDR3 nucleotides read TGTGCCAGCAGCTTAAGACAGTTCGGATCACCCCTCCACTTT.

This clone was seen only once. The V call is TRBV30, the J call TRBJ2-7, with D unresolved. In germline, CDR1 is GTSNPN, CDR2 SVGIG (reference sequence). CDR3 length: 12 residues. Trimming stripped 3 bases from V and 0 bases from J, with 6 bases between. CDR3 protein: CAWRQFSYEQYF. CDR3 nucleotide sequence: TGTGCCTGGAGGCAGTTCTCCTACGAGCAGTACTTC.

The chain carries TRBV18 and TRBJ2-1, with 9 positions matching TRBD1. CDR1 KGHSH and CDR2 LQKENI come from the germline V gene. This CDR3 region has 15 residues. V shed 0 bases, J shed 5 bases, and the junction held 2 bases outside the gene matches. The CDR3 region is CASSPPDRGHNEQFF. The DNA for the CDR3 is TGTGCCAGCTCACCACCGGACAGGGGACACAATGAGCAGTTCTTC.

This chain links TRBV7-2 with TRBJ1-5; D unresolved. Trimming removed 1 base from V and 3 bases from J, with 7 bases in between. The CDR3 loop spans 14 amino acids. Germline V CDR1 and CDR2: SGHTA, FQGNSA. For the CDR3, the DNA is TGTGCCAGCAGCTTAGGACTGATCAATCAGCCCCAGCATTTT. Translation: CASSLGLINQPQHF. The full variable domain, in which reference TRBV7-2 and TRBJ1-5 provide the parts outside the CDR3, is GAGVSQSPSNKVTEKGKDVELRCDPISGHTALYWYRQSLGQGLEFLIYFQGNSAPDKSGLPSDRFSAERTGGSVSTLTIQRTQQEDSAVYLCASSLGLINQPQHFGDGTRLSIL.

This chain links TRBV19 with TRBJ1-1, with 7 bases identical to TRBD1. Germline V gene data show CDR1 as LNHDA and CDR2 as SQIVND (reference sequence). The V gene end was trimmed by 7 bases and the J gene end by 0 bases; junction bases not matched to a gene: 5. The CDR3 spans 14 residues. Here the CDR3 DNA reads TGTGCCAGTACCCCGGACAGGTTGAACACTGAAGCTTTCTTT. Its translation is CASTPDRLNTEAFF.

The rearrangement links TRBV7-2 to TRBJ1-2, with 9 bases lining up with TRBD1. Germline-derived CDR1 and CDR2 are SGHTA and FQGNSA. Trimming at V came to 0 bases and at J to 5 bases, leaving 4 bases not matched to a gene. The length of the CDR3 is 15 residues. DNA of the CDR3: TGTGCCAGCAGCTTAGCGGACAGGGGCTTGTATGGCTACACCTTC. Protein sequence: CASSLADRGLYGYTF.

The CDR3 nucleotides are TGTGCCACCAGGCGAGGGAATGAGCAGTTCTTC. This translates into CATRRGNEQFF. The rearrangement uses TRBV24-1 and TRBJ2-1; D is perhaps TRBD2 (5 bases). Germline V gene sequence: CDR1 KGHDR, CDR2 SFDVKD. Trimming cost V 7 bases and J 7 bases, with 7 bases left between them. The CDR3 is 11 residues long.

V usage is TRBV7-2 and J usage is TRBJ2-7, with 10 nucleotides matching TRBD2. CDR1 and CDR2 from the germline V gene are SGHTA and FQGNSA. This CDR3 spans 18 amino acids. V dropped 5 bases and J dropped 3; count of bases not matched to a gene: 16. The CDR3 reads CASSLEAASGRGFYEQYF. DNA for the CDR3: TGTGCCAGCAGCCTAGAAGCGGCTAGCGGGAGAGGGTTCTACGAGCAGTACTTC.

The gene calls are TRBV10-3 and TRBJ1-1; maybe TRBD1 (5 bases). The CDR3 is 13 residues long. V lost 4 bases to trimming and J lost 5 bases, with 11 bases between them. CDR1 ENHRY and CDR2 SYGVKD come from the germline V gene. CDR3 nucleotide sequence: TGTGCCATCAGTGCCCAGGGTAGGACTGAAGCTTTCTTT. Translating gives CAISAQGRTEAFF.

The CDR3 region is CASSQDYPLWTGNGYTF. DNA of the CDR3: TGCGCCAGCAGCCAAGATTACCCCCTCTGGACAGGGAATGGCTACACCTTC. The chain carries TRBV4-3 and TRBJ1-2; TRBD1 matches at 8 bases. CDR1 is LGHNA, CDR2 YSLEER, per germline. CDR3 length: 17 residues. Trimming removed 0 bases from V and 6 bases from J; junction bases left unmatched: 12.

V and J are TRBV4-3 and TRBJ2-1; possibly TRBD1 for D (6 bases). Germline V gene lookup returns CDR1 LGHNA and CDR2 YSLEER. This CDR3 region has 17 residues. Trimming shortened V by 0 bases and J by 7 bases, and 19 bases separated the two germline ends. The CDR3 loop is CASSQDLYGTLLNEQFF. For the CDR3, the DNA is TGCGCCAGCAGCCAAGATCTCTATGGGACACTCCTAAATGAGCAGTTCTTC.

V usage is TRBV5-6 and J usage is TRBJ2-5; maybe TRBD2 (6 bases). The length of the CDR3 is 15 residues. Germline loops: CDR1 SGHDT, CDR2 YYEEEE. Trimming pared 4 bases from V and 4 bases from J, leaving 17 bases between. CDR3: CASSPISGSPETQYF. As DNA, the CDR3 is TGTGCCAGCAGCCCCATCTCCGGGAGCCCAGAGACCCAGTACTTC.

The chain is built from TRBV14 and TRBJ2-1; a weak D match, TRBD2 (6 bases). Between the trimmed V and J ends, which lost 1 base and 4 bases, there was a span of 17 bases. CDR1 is SGHDN, CDR2 FVKESK, per germline. This CDR3 spans 17 amino acids. The chain's CDR3 is CASSQGDFSVGYNEQFF. As DNA, the CDR3 is TGTGCCAGCAGCCAAGGGGACTTTTCAGTAGGTTACAATGAGCAGTTCTTC.